The T cell receptor (beta chain) described here comes from a study of T-cell reconstitution after alpha-beta-depleted transplantation in children (dated by TCRdb to the mid-2010s). Regarding the study in general: The study quantitatively tracked T-cell immune reconstitution after TCRalphabeta/CD19-depleted allogeneic hematopoietic cell transplantation in children using TCR repertoire profiling.

To prepare the library, PCR was applied. Instrument used: Illumina HiSeq 2500. TCR library preparation used molecular barcoding, with unique molecular identifiers applied to normalize quantification of the TCRbeta repertoire. TCRdb reran the public reads through fastp at Q25 and MiXCR, keeping productive beta chains. Entries are consolidated by CDR3 protein sequence, retaining the most common genes and DNA. For this sample the table gives about 98,000 distinct CDR3 sequences, of which more than 20% were detected only once. 20% to 25% of the sample is held by the ten biggest clonotypes. The treatment or condition label here, explained by the study, means: allogeneic hematopoietic cell transplantation with graft depleted of TCRalphabeta T cells and CD19 B cells. Transplant recipients were children who received TCRalphabeta/CD19-depleted allogeneic hematopoietic cell grafts. This clonotype was seen a few times. Which antigen it targets is not known. Per-base quality was not reported, and no clone a single base away is much larger than it.

General findings and caveats noted by the study authors: In some patients, high TCRbeta diversity at day 60 was attributed to recipient T cells and intrathymic progenitors that had survived conditioning. Over the following months the frequencies of hyperexpanded clones went down, and after one year T-cell counts and TCRbeta diversity were mostly credited to newly produced T cells. The apparently early alphabetaT-cell count recovery about two months after transplant was reportedly dependent on only several hundred rapidly expanded clones derived from non-depleted graft cells.

The clonotype comes from a boy aged 2 to 10 with acute lymphoblastic leukemia, due to receive a stem cell transplant. Sequencing used PBMCs, obtained before TCRalphabeta/CD19-depleted stem cell transplant.

The DNA sequence is given as TGTGCCAGCAGTGAAGCGCTTCGGGGGAATGAGCAGTTCTTC. Translated, it reads CASSEALRGNEQFF. The sequence joins TRBV2 to TRBJ2-1; a tentative D call is TRBD2 (6 bases match). Spanning cysteine to phenylalanine, the CDR3 consists of 14 amino acids. Solely the CDR3 DNA is kept, with 42 bases framed from the first base. CDR1 and CDR2 were assigned from the germline V gene as SNHLY and FYNNEI. The junction shows trimming of 0 bases on V and 7 bases on J, plus 10 bases between the germline ends.